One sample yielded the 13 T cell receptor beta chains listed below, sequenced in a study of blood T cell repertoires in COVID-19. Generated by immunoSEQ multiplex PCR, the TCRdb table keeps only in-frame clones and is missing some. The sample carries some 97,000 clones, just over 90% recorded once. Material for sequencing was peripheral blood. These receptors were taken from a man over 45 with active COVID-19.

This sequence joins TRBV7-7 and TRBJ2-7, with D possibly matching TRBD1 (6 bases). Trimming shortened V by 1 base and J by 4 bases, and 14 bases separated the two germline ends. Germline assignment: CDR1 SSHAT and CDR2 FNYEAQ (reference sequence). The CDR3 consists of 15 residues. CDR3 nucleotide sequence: TGTGCCAGCAGCTTAGGTCCAGGGGTGGGTTACGAGCAGTACTTC. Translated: CASSLGPGVGYEQYF.

The CDR3 region is CASHGQGGNQPQHF. The DNA of the CDR3 is TGTGCCAGCCACGGACAGGGAGGAAATCAGCCCCAGCATTTT. The rearrangement links TRBV28 to TRBJ1-5; 8 bases fit TRBD1. This CDR3 comprises 14 residues. The V gene's germline CDR1 is MDHEN and CDR2 SYDVKM. V was pared by 8 bases and J by 4 bases, with 7 bases of the junction left unmatched. The full variable domain, its missing parts supplied by reference TRBV28 and TRBJ1-5, is DVKVTQSSRYLVKRTGEKVFLECVQDMDHENMFWYRQDPGLGLRLIYFSYDVKMKEKGDIPEGYSVSREKKERFSLILESASTNQTSMYLCASHGQGGNQPQHFGDGTRLSIL.

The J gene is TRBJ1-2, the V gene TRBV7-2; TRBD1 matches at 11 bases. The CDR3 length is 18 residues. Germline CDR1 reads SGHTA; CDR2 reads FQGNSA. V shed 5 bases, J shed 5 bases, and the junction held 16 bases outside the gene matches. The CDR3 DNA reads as TGTGCCAGCAGCCGCGTACCCCTACGGACAGGGGGCGCTTATGGCTACACCTTC. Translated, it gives CASSRVPLRTGGAYGYTF.

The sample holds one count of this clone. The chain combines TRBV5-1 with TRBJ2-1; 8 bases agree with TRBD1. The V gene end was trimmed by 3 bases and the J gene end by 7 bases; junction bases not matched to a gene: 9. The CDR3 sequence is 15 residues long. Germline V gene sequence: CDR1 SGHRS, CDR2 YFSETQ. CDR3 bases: TGCGCCAGCAGCTCGGGACAGGTGGGTGGGAATGAGCAGTTCTTC. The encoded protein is CASSSGQVGGNEQFF.

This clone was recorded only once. CDR3 bases: TGTGCCAGCAGCTTACGAGCGGGAGAGTACGAGCAGTACGTC. It is translated as CASSLRAGEYEQYV. The rearrangement links TRBV7-2 to TRBJ2-7, with 8 bases that match TRBD2. V was pared by 2 bases and J by 4 bases, with 4 bases of the junction left unmatched. From germline, CDR1 is SGHTA and CDR2 FQGNSA. CDR3 length: 14 residues.

The CDR3 DNA follows: TGTGCCAGCAGCCCAACTAGGACGAACACCGGGGAGCTGTTTTTT. This gives the protein CASSPTRTNTGELFF. The chain has TRBV3-1 (or the pseudogene TRBV3-2) and TRBJ2-2; perhaps TRBD2 as D (5 bases). In germline, CDR1 is LGHDT, CDR2 YNNKEL (reference sequence). CDR3 length: 15 amino acids. V was cut by 4 bases and J by 0 bases, with 9 bases left in between.

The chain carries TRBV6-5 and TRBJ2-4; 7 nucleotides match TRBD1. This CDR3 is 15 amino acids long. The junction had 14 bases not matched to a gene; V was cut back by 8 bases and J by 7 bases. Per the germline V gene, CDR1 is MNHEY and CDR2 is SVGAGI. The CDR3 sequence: CASGSSRDSENIQYF. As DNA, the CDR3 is TGTGCCAGCGGATCCAGTCGGGACAGCGAGAACATTCAGTACTTC.

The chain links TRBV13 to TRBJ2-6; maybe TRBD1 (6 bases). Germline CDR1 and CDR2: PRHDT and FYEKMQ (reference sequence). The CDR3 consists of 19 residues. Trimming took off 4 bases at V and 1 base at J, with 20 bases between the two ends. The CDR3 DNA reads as TGTGCCAGCAGCTCCTCGTTGGGACAAGCCGAATCTGGGGCCAACGTCCTGACTTTC. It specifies CASSSSLGQAESGANVLTF.

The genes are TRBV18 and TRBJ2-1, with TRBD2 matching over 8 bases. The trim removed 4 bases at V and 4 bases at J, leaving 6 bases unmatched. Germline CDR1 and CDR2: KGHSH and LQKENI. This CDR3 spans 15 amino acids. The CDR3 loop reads CASSLGLETYNEQFF. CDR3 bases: TGTGCCAGCTCACTGGGACTAGAAACTTACAATGAGCAGTTCTTC. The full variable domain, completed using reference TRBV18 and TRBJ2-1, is NAGVMQNPRHLVRRRGQEARLRCSPMKGHSHVYWYRQLPEEGLKFMVYLQKENIIDESGMPKERFSAEFPKEGPSILRIQQVVRGDSAAYFCASSLGLETYNEQFFGPGTRLTVL.

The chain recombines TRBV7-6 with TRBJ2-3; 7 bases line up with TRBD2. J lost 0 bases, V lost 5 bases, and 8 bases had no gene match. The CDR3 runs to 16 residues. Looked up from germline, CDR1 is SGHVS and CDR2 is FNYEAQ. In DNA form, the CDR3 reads TGTGCCAGCAGCATAGAGAATAGCGGGAGCACAGATACGCAGTATTTT. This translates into CASSIENSGSTDTQYF. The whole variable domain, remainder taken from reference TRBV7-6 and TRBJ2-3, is GAGVSQSPRYKVTKRGQDVALRCDPISGHVSLYWYRQALGQGPEFLTYFNYEAQQDKSGLPNDRFSAERPEGSISTLTIQRTEQRDSAMYRCASSIENSGSTDTQYFGPGTRLTVL.

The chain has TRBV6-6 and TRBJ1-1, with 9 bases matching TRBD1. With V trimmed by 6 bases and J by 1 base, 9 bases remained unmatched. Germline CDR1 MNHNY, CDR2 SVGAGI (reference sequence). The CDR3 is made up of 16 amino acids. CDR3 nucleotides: TGTGCCAGCAGCTGGGGAACAGGGGGCAGGAACACTGAAGCTTTCTTT. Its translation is CASSWGTGGRNTEAFF.

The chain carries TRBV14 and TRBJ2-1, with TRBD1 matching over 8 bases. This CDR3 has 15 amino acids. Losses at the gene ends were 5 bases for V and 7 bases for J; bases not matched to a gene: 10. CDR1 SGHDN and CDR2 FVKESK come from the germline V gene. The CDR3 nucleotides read TGTGCCAGCAGCTCCCGGGACAGGCAGTGGAATGAGCAGTTCTTC. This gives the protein CASSSRDRQWNEQFF.

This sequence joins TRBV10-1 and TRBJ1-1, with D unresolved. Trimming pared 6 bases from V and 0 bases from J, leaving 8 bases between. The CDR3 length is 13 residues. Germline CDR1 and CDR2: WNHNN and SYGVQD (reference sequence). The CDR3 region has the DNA TGCGCCAGCAGGGCGGGTCTGAACACTGAAGCTTTCTTT. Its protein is CASRAGLNTEAFF.